A selection of T cell receptor beta chains follows, all from one sample in a study of T cell repertoires in cytomegalovirus infection. MiXCR, run by TCRdb on the reads, gives a single entry per CDR3 protein. The profile covers approximately 630,000 distinct CDR3 sequences, with 20% to 25% appearing a single time and 6.5% to 10% taken by the ten largest. The sequenced material came from CD8+ T cells from PBMCs. The receptors were gathered from a human donor in good health (CMV status not recorded). Some clones in this sample may be carry-over from other donors' samples. Each CDR3 is given with its conserved first and last residue. A D gene is named only where the DNA matches it firmly. Where a row states a size, it is once, few, many or the class of an expanded clone; other rows omit it.

clone_size	d_call	v_call	j_call	cdr3_nt	cdr3_aa
few	TRBD1	TRBV14	TRBJ1-2	TGTGCCAGCAGCTACGGACAGGGAAGAGGCTATGGCTACACCTTC	CASSYGQGRGYGYTF
few	NA	TRBV25-1	TRBJ2-1	TGTGCCAGCAGTGAATATTTCAACACCCCACCGGGGAACAATGAGCAGTTCTTC	CASSEYFNTPPGNNEQFF
many	TRBD1	TRBV12-3/TRBV12-4	TRBJ1-2	TGTGCCAGCAGTGGGGTTATCCTGACAGGGGTGGTCTATGGCTACACCTTC	CASSGVILTGVVYGYTF
many	TRBD2	TRBV7-2	TRBJ2-3	TGTGCCAGCAGCCATGGACTAGGTGCAGATACGCAGTATTTT	CASSHGLGADTQYF
NA	NA	TRBV28	TRBJ1-5	TGTGCCAGCAGTTTCCGGACGGAGGGTAGCAATCAGCCCCAGCATTTT	CASSFRTEGSNQPQHF
NA	NA	TRBV20-1	TRBJ1-5	TGCAGTGCTAGATTCGGCAGGGGTGGACAGCCCCAGCATTTT	CSARFGRGGQPQHF
NA	NA	TRBV9	TRBJ2-6	TGTGCCAGCAGCGTAGATGGCCGGATTTCTGGGGCCAACGTCCTGACTTTC	CASSVDGRISGANVLTF
few	TRBD1	TRBV6-4	TRBJ1-6	TGTGCCAGCAGTGCCTACGGGACAGATAATTCACCCCTCCACTTT	CASSAYGTDNSPLHF
NA	NA	TRBV11-2	TRBJ1-4	TGTGCCAGCAGCTCCCCAGGGCTGGGTCATGAAAAACTGTTTTTT	CASSSPGLGHEKLFF
NA	NA	TRBV10-2	TRBJ1-5	TGCGCCAGCAGTGGAATTATGAATCAATGGGAGCCCCAGCATTTT	CASSGIMNQWEPQHF
many	TRBD1	TRBV7-6	TRBJ2-1	TGTGCCAGCAGCCGAACAGGGGTCCAGATACCGGACGAGCAGTTCTTC	CASSRTGVQIPDEQFF
once	NA	TRBV5-5	TRBJ1-1	TGTGCCAGCAGCAGAACTGAGGGGCGTTACACTGAAGCTTTCTTT	CASSRTEGRYTEAFF
NA	NA	TRBV28	TRBJ2-3	TGTGCCAGCAGTTTCCCGGAAACTGGCGCAAGCACAGATACGCAGTATTTT	CASSFPETGASTDTQYF
NA	NA	TRBV28	TRBJ1-2	TGTGCCAGCAGCCAGAATAACTATGGCTACACCTTC	CASSQNNYGYTF
NA	NA	TRBV9	TRBJ2-1	TGTGCCAGCAGCGTAGAAGGGGCGGGTGAGCAGTTCTTC	CASSVEGAGEQFF
NA	NA	TRBV20-1	TRBJ1-1	TGCAGTGCCCCGGAACTCCGGAACACTGAAGCTTTCTTT	CSAPELRNTEAFF
NA	TRBD1	TRBV5-1	TRBJ1-3	TGCGCCAGCAGCCCGCGGGACAGGGGAAACACCATATATTTT	CASSPRDRGNTIYF
NA	NA	TRBV28	TRBJ2-2	TGTGCCAGCAGTCGCCCGAGAGGGGACACCGGGGAGCTGTTTTTT	CASSRPRGDTGELFF
NA	TRBD2	TRBV5-1	TRBJ2-1	TGCGCCAGCATCGGCTTAGGGCTAGCGGGGACTGAGCAGTTCTTC	CASIGLGLAGTEQFF
many	TRBD1	TRBV10-2	TRBJ1-5	TGCGCCAGCAGTTCATTCGGGACAGGGGAGAATCAGCCCCAGCATTTT	CASSSFGTGENQPQHF
NA	TRBD2	TRBV20-1	TRBJ2-5	TGCAGTGCTAGCTCGGCGGGGGAAGAGACCCAGTACTTC	CSASSAGEETQYF
NA	NA	TRBV14	TRBJ2-3	TGTGCCAGCAGCCAAGGCAGTAGCTGGAGAGATACGCAGTATTTT	CASSQGSSWRDTQYF
NA	NA	TRBV7-9	TRBJ1-1	TGTGCCAGCAGTGACATGGGGAGGGGTAACACTGAAGCTTTCTTT	CASSDMGRGNTEAFF
many	TRBD1	TRBV4-1	TRBJ2-7	TGCGCCAGCAGCCAGGACAGGGGCTCCTACGAGCAGTACTTC	CASSQDRGSYEQYF
NA	TRBD1	TRBV7-9	TRBJ2-7	TGTGCCAGCAGCTCAAACAGGGGCCCCTACGAGCAGTACTTC	CASSSNRGPYEQYF
few	TRBD1	TRBV10-3	TRBJ2-6	TGTGCCATCGAGGAGGGACAGGGGGCATCTGGGGCCAACGTCCTGACTTTC	CAIEEGQGASGANVLTF
NA	NA	TRBV28	TRBJ2-6	TGTGCCAGCGTTATACAGCACTCTGGGGCCAACGTCCTGACTTTC	CASVIQHSGANVLTF
many	NA	TRBV7-8	TRBJ2-3	TGTGCCAGCATTGGGGGCTCGTTGGCAGATACGCAGTATTTT	CASIGGSLADTQYF
few	NA	TRBV24-1	TRBJ2-2	TGTGCCACCAGTCCGGGACGCATGTACACCGGGGAGCTGTTTTTT	CATSPGRMYTGELFF
many	NA	TRBV6-6	TRBJ2-3	TGTGCCAGCAGTTACCGTGGACTGGAAAGCCGAACAGATACGCAGTATTTT	CASSYRGLESRTDTQYF
NA	NA	TRBV7-6	TRBJ1-1	TGTGCCAGCAGCTTAGCTCCCAGTGGGAGTTTGACTGAAGCTTTCTTT	CASSLAPSGSLTEAFF
many	NA	TRBV14	TRBJ2-1	TGTGCCAGCAGCCACCCTTACAATGAGCAGTTCTTC	CASSHPYNEQFF
many	TRBD1	TRBV7-2	TRBJ1-1	TGTGCCAGCAGCACAACAGGGGCGAACACTGAAGCTTTCTTT	CASSTTGANTEAFF
NA	TRBD1	TRBV27	TRBJ1-5	TGTGCCAGCAGTCTCGTGACAGGGGGCCGTCAGCCCCAGCATTTT	CASSLVTGGRQPQHF
many	NA	TRBV12-3/TRBV12-4	TRBJ2-3	TGTGCCAGCAGTCCCACAGGGAGGGACACAGATACGCAGTATTTT	CASSPTGRDTDTQYF
few	TRBD1	TRBV12-3/TRBV12-4	TRBJ1-4	TGTGCCAGCAGCTCCTCCGGGACAGGGATTGAAAAACTGTTTTTT	CASSSSGTGIEKLFF